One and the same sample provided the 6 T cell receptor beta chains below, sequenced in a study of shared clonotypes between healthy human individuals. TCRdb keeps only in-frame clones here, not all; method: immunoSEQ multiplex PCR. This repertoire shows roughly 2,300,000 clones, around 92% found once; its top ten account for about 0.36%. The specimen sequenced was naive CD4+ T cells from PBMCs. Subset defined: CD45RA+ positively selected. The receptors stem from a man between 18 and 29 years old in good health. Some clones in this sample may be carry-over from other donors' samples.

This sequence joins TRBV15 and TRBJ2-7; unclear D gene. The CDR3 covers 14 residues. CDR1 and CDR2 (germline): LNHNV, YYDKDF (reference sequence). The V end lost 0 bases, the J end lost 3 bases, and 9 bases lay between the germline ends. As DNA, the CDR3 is TGTGCCACCAGCAGAGAGAGGTCACTCTACGAGCAGTACTTC. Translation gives CATSRERSLYEQYF.

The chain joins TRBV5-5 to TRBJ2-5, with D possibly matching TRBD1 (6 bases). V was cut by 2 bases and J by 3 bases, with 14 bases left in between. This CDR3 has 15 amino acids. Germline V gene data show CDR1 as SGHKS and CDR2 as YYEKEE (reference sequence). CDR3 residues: CASSFLRGIEETQYF. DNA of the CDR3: TGTGCCAGCAGCTTCCTCAGGGGTATAGAAGAGACCCAGTACTTC.

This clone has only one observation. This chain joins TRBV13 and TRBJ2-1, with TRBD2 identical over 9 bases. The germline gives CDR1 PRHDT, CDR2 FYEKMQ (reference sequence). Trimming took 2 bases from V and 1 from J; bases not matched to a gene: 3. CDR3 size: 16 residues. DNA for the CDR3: TGTGCCAGCAGCTTACTGACTAGCGGTTCCTACAATGAGCAGTTCTTC. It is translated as CASSLLTSGSYNEQFF.

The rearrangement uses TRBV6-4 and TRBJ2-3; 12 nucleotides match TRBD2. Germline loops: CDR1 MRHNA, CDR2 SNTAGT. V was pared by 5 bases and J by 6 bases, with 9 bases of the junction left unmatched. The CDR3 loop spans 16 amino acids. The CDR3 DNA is TGTGCCAGCAGTACACTAGCGGGGGGTACGAGGGATACGCAGTATTTT. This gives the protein CASSTLAGGTRDTQYF.

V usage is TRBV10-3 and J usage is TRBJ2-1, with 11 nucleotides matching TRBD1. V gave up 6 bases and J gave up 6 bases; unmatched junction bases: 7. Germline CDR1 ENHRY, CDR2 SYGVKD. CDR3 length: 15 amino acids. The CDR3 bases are TGTGCCATCAGGCCAGGACAGGGGGCAGGCAATGAGCAGTTCTTC. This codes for CAIRPGQGAGNEQFF.

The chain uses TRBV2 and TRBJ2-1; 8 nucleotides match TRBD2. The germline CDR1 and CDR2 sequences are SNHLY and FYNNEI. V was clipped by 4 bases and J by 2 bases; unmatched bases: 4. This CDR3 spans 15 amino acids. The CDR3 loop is CASSASGGAYNEQFF. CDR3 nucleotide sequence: TGTGCCAGCAGTGCGAGCGGGGGAGCCTACAATGAGCAGTTCTTC.